Shown below are 12 T cell receptor beta chains from a single sample sequenced in a study of blood T cell repertoires in COVID-19. Profiling relied on immunoSEQ multiplex PCR, and the TCRdb table lists in-frame clones only, not all of them. The data contain 250,000 to 300,000 clones, around 89% of them singletons. Sequenced material: peripheral blood. The receptors were gathered from a woman aged 55-69 years with acute or convalescent COVID-19.

The chain uses TRBV24-1 and TRBJ2-3; possibly TRBD2 for D (6 bases). Deletions cut 10 bases from V and 0 bases from J, with 10 bases between. This CDR3 is built from 13 residues. CDR1 KGHDR and CDR2 SFDVKD come from the germline V gene. DNA of the CDR3: TGTGCCACACGACGGGAGAGCACAGATACGCAGTATTTT. Translated: CATRRESTDTQYF.

V is TRBV3-1 (or the pseudogene TRBV3-2) and J is TRBJ1-2; the D is unclear. Trimming left V 0 bases short and J 7 bases short, with 18 bases between. Germline values: CDR1 LGHDT, CDR2 YNNKEL (reference sequence). The CDR3 is 16 residues long. The CDR3 reads CASSQERLGSPGGYTF. The DNA for the CDR3 is TGTGCCAGCAGCCAAGAAAGGCTGGGCAGTCCTGGTGGCTACACCTTC.

CDR3 sequence (DNA): TGTGCCAGCACCTGGACAGGGGAGACTGAAGCTTTCTTT. It yields the protein CASTWTGETEAFF. The chain employs TRBV12-3 or TRBV12-4 and TRBJ1-1; TRBD1 agrees at 9 bases. The CDR3 totals 13 residues. V shed 7 bases and J 5 bases; nucleotides not matched to a gene: 5.

The genes are TRBV7-9 and TRBJ1-6; 8 bases align to TRBD1. The V gene's germline CDR1 is SEHNR and CDR2 FQNEAQ (reference sequence). This CDR3 has 14 amino acids. With V trimmed by 2 bases and J by 8 bases, 2 bases remained unmatched. CDR3 DNA sequence: TGTGCCAGCAGCTTAAGCAGGGGGCATTCACCCCTCCACTTT. The encoded protein is CASSLSRGHSPLHF.

In its sample, this clone was seen a few times. This chain uses TRBV29-1 with TRBJ2-7, with 8 bases lining up with TRBD1. Losses at the gene ends were 6 bases for V and 6 bases for J; bases not matched to a gene: 10. Germline V CDR1 and CDR2: SQVTM, ANQGSEA. The CDR3 extends over 13 amino acids. DNA for the CDR3: TGCAGCGTCACCGGGACAGGTTATCTCGAGCAGTACTTC. Protein product: CSVTGTGYLEQYF.

The chain uses TRBV7-2 and TRBJ2-2; 10 nucleotides match TRBD2. The CDR3 is 15 amino acids. The germline V gene encodes CDR1 SGHTA and CDR2 FQGNSA. Unmatched junction bases numbered 1, after V lost 2 bases and J lost 4 bases. CDR3 loop: CASSLTSGATGELFF. DNA for the CDR3: TGTGCCAGCAGCTTAACTAGCGGGGCCACCGGGGAGCTGTTTTTT.

The count of this clone is one. The rearrangement joins TRBV5-8 to TRBJ1-1; D not certain. V lost 1 base to trimming and J lost 1 base, with 11 bases between them. This CDR3 is 15 amino acids long. Germline-derived CDR1 and CDR2 are SGHTS and YDEGEE. The CDR3 spells CASSLRPTPNTEAFF. The CDR3 bases are TGTGCCAGCAGCTTGAGGCCGACTCCGAACACTGAAGCTTTCTTT.

In its sample, this clone was seen once. The V call is TRBV6-2 or TRBV6-3, the J call TRBJ1-2, with a weak D call TRBD1 (6 bases). This CDR3 spans 13 amino acids. The ends were cut back, 6 bases at V and 7 bases at J, with 15 bases in the middle. Germline V gene sequence: CDR1 MNHEY, CDR2 SVGEGT. In DNA form, the CDR3 reads TGTGCCAGCAGCCCACCCGGACAGCTTGGCTACACCTTC. Protein product: CASSPPGQLGYTF.

This clone was observed a handful of times. CDR3 nucleotide sequence: TGTGCCAGCAGTGGACAGCCGAACACTGAAGCTTTCTTT. Encoded protein: CASSGQPNTEAFF. The V and J genes are TRBV2 and TRBJ1-1; D may be TRBD1 (5 bases). The germline gives CDR1 SNHLY, CDR2 FYNNEI. V was shortened by 4 bases and J by 1 base, with 7 bases between the two germline ends. The CDR3 consists of 13 residues. Full variable domain (rest looked up from reference TRBV2 and TRBJ1-1): EPEVTQTPSHQVTQMGQEVILRCVPISNHLYFYWYRQILGQKVEFLVSFYNNEISEKSEIFDDQFSVERPDGSNFTLKIRSTKLEDSAMYFCASSGQPNTEAFFGQGTRLTVV.

The CDR3 DNA sequence: TGTGCCAGCAGCTTAGACTATACCGGGACAGGGGATGGCTACACCTTC. This gives the protein CASSLDYTGTGDGYTF. The chain carries TRBV7-6 and TRBJ1-2; 10 nucleotides agree with TRBD1. The CDR3 is made up of 16 amino acids. CDR1 is SGHVS and CDR2 is FNYEAQ in the germline V gene. Trimming at V came to 1 base and at J to 6 bases, leaving 8 bases not matched to a gene.

V is TRBV11-2 and J is TRBJ1-5, with D possibly being TRBD1 (5 bases). The V gene lost 5 bases and the J gene lost 6 bases, with 11 bases spanning the gap. CDR1 and CDR2 from the germline V gene are SGHAT and FQNNGV. This CDR3 comprises 13 residues. The CDR3, as DNA: TGTGCCAGCAGCGGGGGGGGTAGTCAGCCCCAGCATTTT. It encodes CASSGGGSQPQHF.

V and J are TRBV19 and TRBJ2-7, with TRBD2 matching 11 bases. V gave up 5 bases and J gave up 8 bases; unmatched junction bases: 11. CDR1 is LNHDA and CDR2 is SQIVND in the germline V gene (reference sequence). The CDR3 has 15 amino acids. The DNA of the CDR3 is TGTGCCAGTAGTGTAGGGACTAGCGGATATACGCAGCAGTACTTC. Its protein is CASSVGTSGYTQQYF.